A selection of T cell receptor beta chains follows, all from one sample in a study of breast tumors, draining lymph nodes, adjacent tissues. TCRdb re-analysed the multiplex PCR reads in MiXCR, keeping a single row per CDR3 protein. In the table there are around 140,000 distinct CDR3 sequences, 20% to 25% of which are singletons. The sequenced sample was axillary lymph node tissue. These receptors were taken from a female donor with breast cancer. Some clones in this sample may be carry-over from other donors' samples. The CDR3 runs from the conserved cysteine through the conserved F or W. D genes are given only for firm matches. For some rows the clone size is stated as once, few or many, or as a class when expanded; others skip it.

D gene,J gene,clone size,V gene,CDR3 DNA,CDR3 protein
TRBD2,TRBJ2-1,many,TRBV7-9,TGTGCCAGCAGCACGGGACTAGCGGGAGAATTCTACAATGAGCAGTTCTTC,CASSTGLAGEFYNEQFF
TRBD2,TRBJ2-7,once,TRBV6-5,TGTGCCAGCAGTACCGGGACTAGCGCTTCCTACGAGCAGTACTTC,CASSTGTSASYEQYF
.,TRBJ1-2,many,TRBV11-2,TGTGCCAGCAGCGCCCTGTCGGGGGGCTATGGCTACACCTTC,CASSALSGGYGYTF
TRBD1,TRBJ2-7,many,TRBV6-1,TGTGCCAGCAGTAGGAGCCCTCCGGGACAGGGTTTTTACGAGCAGTACTTC,CASSRSPPGQGFYEQYF
.,TRBJ2-1,many,TRBV12-3/TRBV12-4,TGTGCCAGTGGGATAGGTCCCAATGAGCAGTTCTTC,CASGIGPNEQFF
.,TRBJ2-7,medium-sized,TRBV12-3/TRBV12-4,TGTGCCAGCAGTTTGGCGGGCTACGAGCAGTACTTC,CASSLAGYEQYF
TRBD1,TRBJ2-2,few,TRBV18,TGTGCCAGCTCTCGCCGGGACAGGGAACCGGGGGAGCTGTTTTTT,CASSRRDREPGELFF
.,TRBJ2-7,many,TRBV19,TGTGCCAGTAGTATAGATCTATCCGGAAGGGAGCAGTACTTC,CASSIDLSGREQYF
TRBD2,TRBJ2-7,many,TRBV7-3,TGTGCCAGCAGCTTAAGGGAGGGCAACTCCTACGAGCAGTACTTC,CASSLREGNSYEQYF
TRBD1,TRBJ2-3,.,TRBV18,TGTGCCAGCTCCCCTGGACAGGGGACCAACACAGATACGCAGTATTTT,CASSPGQGTNTDTQYF
TRBD1,TRBJ2-5,many,TRBV4-1,TGCGCCAGCAGCCAAGTAATCCGGGACAGGAGACAAGAGACCCAGTACTTC,CASSQVIRDRRQETQYF
.,TRBJ2-1,many,TRBV20-1,TGCAGTGCTAGAGATAATGAGCAGTTCTTC,CSARDNEQFF
TRBD2,TRBJ2-1,many,TRBV5-1,TGCGCCAGCAGCTTGGGACTAGCGGGCGGTCTCGAGCAGTTCTTC,CASSLGLAGGLEQFF
TRBD1,TRBJ1-5,many,TRBV20-1,TGCAGTGCTAGAGGCCCGGGACAGGGATCGGTTCAGCCCCAGCATTTT,CSARGPGQGSVQPQHF
.,TRBJ1-6,many,TRBV28,TGTGCCAGCATCGGAGGGGCAAGCTCCTATAATTCACCCCTCCACTTT,CASIGGASSYNSPLHF
TRBD2,TRBJ2-1,many,TRBV20-1,TGCAGTGCTAGGTTCCCGGGACTAGTATCGAATGAGCAGTTCTTC,CSARFPGLVSNEQFF
TRBD2,TRBJ2-1,few,TRBV6-2/TRBV6-3,TGTGCCAGCTCTTACCGGGGGGCGGGAGGTTTCAATGAGCAGTTCTTC,CASSYRGAGGFNEQFF
.,TRBJ2-1,.,TRBV3-1,TGTGCCAGCAGCCAAGATGGGGACTCAGAGTACAATGAGCAGTTCTTC,CASSQDGDSEYNEQFF
.,TRBJ2-5,many,TRBV6-5,TGTGCCAGCAGCACTCAAGAGACCCAGTACTTC,CASSTQETQYF
.,TRBJ2-3,many,TRBV10-3,TGTGCCATCAGCCCGGGACAAAACACAGATACGCAGTATTTT,CAISPGQNTDTQYF
.,TRBJ2-7,many,TRBV7-8,TGTGCCAGCAGCTTAGAGGAGCGGTATGGAGCGACCTACGAGCAGTACTTC,CASSLEERYGATYEQYF
.,TRBJ1-1,.,TRBV7-3,TGTGCCAGCAGCCAAAACTCAGGGGAACCTTTCTTT,CASSQNSGEPFF
TRBD1,TRBJ2-7,many,TRBV7-8,TGTGCCAGCAGCTTACTCGGACAGGGAATCGACGAGCAGTACTTC,CASSLLGQGIDEQYF
.,TRBJ1-2,.,TRBV6-1,TGTGCCAGCAGTGAAGGGCAGGGACTCTACACCTTC,CASSEGQGLYTF
.,TRBJ1-5,.,TRBV5-1,TGCGCCAGCAGCTTGGAACCCGAACGCAATCAGCCCCAGCATTTT,CASSLEPERNQPQHF
TRBD1,TRBJ1-2,many,TRBV6-5,TGTGCCAGCAGTTATACCGGGACAGGGGGCTGGGGCTACACCTTC,CASSYTGTGGWGYTF
TRBD1,TRBJ1-4,many,TRBV9,TGTGCCAGCAGCACTGAAGACAGGGACGATGAAAAACTGTTTTTT,CASSTEDRDDEKLFF
.,TRBJ2-7,.,TRBV28,TGTGCCAGCAGCATTGGATTTGACCCCTACGAGCAGTACTTC,CASSIGFDPYEQYF
TRBD2,TRBJ2-1,many,TRBV20-1,TGCAGTGCTAGCCTAGCGGAGCGGGACCTGAATGAGCAGTTCTTC,CSASLAERDLNEQFF
.,TRBJ2-1,many,TRBV28,TGTGCCAGCACGGTAAACAATGAGCAGTTCTTC,CASTVNNEQFF
TRBD1,TRBJ1-2,many,TRBV20-1,TGCAGTGCTAGGCCCGGGACAGATTTCTATGGCTACACCTTC,CSARPGTDFYGYTF
.,TRBJ2-7,.,TRBV21-1,TGTGCCAGCAGCAAAGATGGTCCCAGGGGGGGAAGCTCCTACGAGCAGTACTTC,CASSKDGPRGGSSYEQYF
.,TRBJ1-3,many,TRBV2,TGTGCCAGCACTAGGGACTCCCAGAGCTCTGGAAACACCATATATTTT,CASTRDSQSSGNTIYF